This T cell receptor (beta chain) was documented in a study of T-cell reconstitution after alpha-beta-depleted transplantation in children. Unique molecular identifiers tagged the TCRbeta library. Each CDR3 protein gets one entry after TCRdb re-called the PCR reads with MiXCR. The table has 500,000 or so distinct CDR3 sequences, approximately 10% seen once; the top ten hold roughly 15%. This clonotype has a handful of counts. The antigen remains undetermined. Findings of the study overall: One year after transplant, T-cell counts and diversity came mostly from newly produced T cells. The study reportedly traced alpha-beta T cells about two months after transplant to several hundred expanded graft clones. Some patients showed high day-60 TCRbeta diversity, which derived from surviving recipient T cells and thymic progenitors.

The CDR3 sequence is 15 residues long. Germline lookup yields CDR1 SGHTA and CDR2 FQGNSA. Trimming left V 5 bases short and J 5 bases short, with 18 bases between. V gene TRBV7-2 combines with J gene TRBJ1-1; D gene uncertain. The starting material was PBMCs, mostly from graft donor cells, obtained 180 days after TCRalphabeta/CD19-depleted stem cell transplant. The receptor's source is a female patient between 2 and 15 years old who had a stem cell transplant for aplastic anemia, so the T cells may come from the graft donor. The CDR3 loop is CASSNTPEGRTEAFF. Written as DNA, the CDR3 is TGTGCCAGCAGCAACACTCCGGAGGGAAGGACTGAAGCTTTCTTT.